This passage covers 9 T cell receptor beta chains from one sample sequenced in a study of CD8 T cells in Susac syndrome. RNA amounts of roughly 0.45 to 1 ug underwent reverse transcription with random hexamers. Using its own MiXCR run on the immunoSEQ multiplex PCR reads, TCRdb lists one record per CDR3 protein. The table shows about 300,000 distinct CDR3 sequences, with approximately 89% occurring only once. Input material: CD8+ T cells from PBMCs. The receptors here all came from a human donor with multiple sclerosis.

The V call is TRBV29-1, the J call TRBJ2-7, with 8 bases identical to TRBD1. J was trimmed by 4 bases and V by 5 bases; bases with no gene match: 4. Per the germline V gene, CDR1 is SQVTM and CDR2 is ANQGSEA. The CDR3 totals 12 residues. The CDR3 DNA follows: TGCAGCGTTCAGGGGGCGCCGTACGAGCAGTACTTC. It yields the protein CSVQGAPYEQYF.

This clonotype was counted a single time. CDR3 in DNA: TGTGCCACCAAGTTAAGACAGAAAGGATCTGAAGCTTTCTTT. Amino acid sequence: CATKLRQKGSEAFF. The V call is TRBV24-1, the J call TRBJ1-1; tentative D call: TRBD1 (5 bases). This CDR3 is 14 amino acids long. V was shortened by 8 bases and J by 6 bases, with 18 bases between the two germline ends. Germline CDR1 reads KGHDR; CDR2 reads SFDVKD.

The V and J genes are TRBV5-1 and TRBJ2-1; possibly TRBD1 for D (6 bases). This CDR3 is 14 amino acids long. V was trimmed by 0 bases and J by 6 bases, leaving 10 bases between them. Germline V gene lookup returns CDR1 SGHRS and CDR2 YFSETQ. CDR3 amino acids: CASSLGQGSNEQFF. Written as DNA, the CDR3 is TGCGCCAGCAGCTTGGGGCAGGGGAGCAATGAGCAGTTCTTC.

This rearrangement joins TRBV29-1 to TRBJ1-2; D is perhaps TRBD1 (5 bases). V was clipped by 7 bases and J by 2 bases, with 14 bases between them. The V gene's germline CDR1 is SQVTM and CDR2 ANQGSEA. The CDR3 has 13 amino acids. The CDR3 region is CSALEGFNYGYTF. The CDR3 coding sequence is TGCAGCGCCCTGGAGGGGTTCAACTATGGCTACACCTTC. Variable domain in full (rest from reference TRBV29-1 and TRBJ1-2): SAVISQKPSRDICQRGTSLTIQCQVDSQVTMMFWYRQQPGQSLTLIATANQGSEATYESGFVIDKFPISRPNLTFSTLTVSNMSPEDSSIYLCSALEGFNYGYTFGSGTRLTVV.

V usage is TRBV2 and J usage is TRBJ2-2; TRBD2 matches 15 bases. CDR1 is SNHLY and CDR2 is FYNNEI in the germline V gene. The CDR3 has 16 amino acids. V trimming: 5 bases; J trimming: 8 bases; junction bases outside the gene matches: 6. The CDR3 DNA reads as TGTGCCAGCAGTAAAGGACTAGCGGGAGGGCCGGGGGAGCTGTTTTTT. Amino acids: CASSKGLAGGPGELFF.

The rearrangement joins TRBV7-9 to TRBJ2-1, with a possible D match to TRBD1 (5 bases). The germline gives CDR1 SEHNR, CDR2 FQNEAQ (reference sequence). V lost 4 bases, J lost 3 bases, and 10 bases lay in between. The CDR3 extends over 14 amino acids. The CDR3 bases are TGTGCCAGCAGCTCTACAGGCCTCTACAATGAGCAGTTCTTC. It is translated as CASSSTGLYNEQFF.

The chain links TRBV9 to TRBJ2-3; TRBD2 agrees at 8 bases. With 0 bases clipped from V and 1 base from J, the junction kept 10 bases outside the gene matches. The CDR3 runs 18 residues. The germline V gene encodes CDR1 SGDLS and CDR2 YYNGEE. The CDR3 DNA reads TGTGCCAGCAGCGTAGGTCCCCTTAGCGGGGCCCGCACAGATACGCAGTATTTT. Translation: CASSVGPLSGARTDTQYF.

The chain has TRBV6-5 and TRBJ2-1, with 8 bases matching TRBD1. V trimming: 6 bases; J trimming: 8 bases; junction bases outside the gene matches: 12. CDR1 is MNHEY and CDR2 is SVGAGI in the germline V gene. CDR3 size: 15 residues. The CDR3 spells CASRDYRGSLYEQFF. The CDR3 coding sequence is TGTGCCAGCAGGGACTACAGGGGGTCTTTGTATGAGCAGTTCTTC.

The chain couples TRBV15 to TRBJ2-1; TRBD1 matches 7 bases. The CDR3 runs to 16 residues. Trimming at V came to 5 bases and at J to 7 bases, leaving 14 bases not matched to a gene. CDR1 and CDR2 from the germline V gene are LNHNV and YYDKDF (reference sequence). The CDR3 nucleotides read TGTGCCACCAGCCCTCCTCCGGCCAGGGGGTGGAATGAGCAGTTCTTC. This sequence encodes CATSPPPARGWNEQFF.